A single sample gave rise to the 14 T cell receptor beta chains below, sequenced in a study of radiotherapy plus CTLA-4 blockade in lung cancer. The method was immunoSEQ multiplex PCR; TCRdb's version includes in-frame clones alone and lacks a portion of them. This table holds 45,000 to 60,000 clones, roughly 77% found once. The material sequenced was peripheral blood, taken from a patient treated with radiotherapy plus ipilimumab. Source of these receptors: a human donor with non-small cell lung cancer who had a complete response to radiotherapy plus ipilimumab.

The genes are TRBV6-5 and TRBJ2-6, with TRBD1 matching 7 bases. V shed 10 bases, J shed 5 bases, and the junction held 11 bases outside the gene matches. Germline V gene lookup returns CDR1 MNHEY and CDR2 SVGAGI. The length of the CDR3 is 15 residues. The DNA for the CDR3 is TGTGCCACCCGGACAGGTCCTATGAGGGCCAACGTCCTGACTTTC. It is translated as CATRTGPMRANVLTF.

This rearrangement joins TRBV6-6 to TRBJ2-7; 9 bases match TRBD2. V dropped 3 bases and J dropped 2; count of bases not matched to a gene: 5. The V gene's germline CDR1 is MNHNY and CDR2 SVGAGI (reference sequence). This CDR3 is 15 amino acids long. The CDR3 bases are TGTGCCAGCAGTTATGGGCGGGAGGGTACCTACGAGCAGTACGTC. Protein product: CASSYGREGTYEQYV.

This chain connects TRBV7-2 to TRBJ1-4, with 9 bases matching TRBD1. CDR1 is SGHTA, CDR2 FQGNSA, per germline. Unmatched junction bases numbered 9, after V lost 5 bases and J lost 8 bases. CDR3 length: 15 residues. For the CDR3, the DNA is TGTGCCAGCAGCCCAACGACAGGGGGGACGGAAAAACTGTTTTTT. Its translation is CASSPTTGGTEKLFF.

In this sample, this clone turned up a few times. CDR3: CASRREPSGNTIYF. In DNA form, the CDR3 reads TGTGCCAGCAGGAGGGAGCCCTCTGGAAACACCATATATTTT. The chain joins TRBV27 to TRBJ1-3, with D uncertain. This CDR3 spans 14 amino acids. Looked up from germline, CDR1 is MNHEY and CDR2 is SMNVEV (reference sequence). V shed 6 bases and J shed 0 bases, with 9 bases lying between them.

For the CDR3, the DNA is TGCGCCAGCAGCTTGGGTGGCGGGGGGGACAATGAGCAGTTCTTC. It specifies CASSLGGGGDNEQFF. V and J are TRBV5-1 and TRBJ2-1; 9 bases agree with TRBD2. The trim removed 0 bases at V and 5 bases at J, leaving 3 bases unmatched. The CDR3 sequence is 15 residues long. CDR1 is SGHRS and CDR2 is YFSETQ in the germline V gene.

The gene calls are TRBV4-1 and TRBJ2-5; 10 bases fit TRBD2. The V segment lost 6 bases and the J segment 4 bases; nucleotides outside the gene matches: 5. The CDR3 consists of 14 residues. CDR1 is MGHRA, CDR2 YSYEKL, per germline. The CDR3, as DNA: TGCGCCAGCAGTCCCGCTAGCGGGAGAGAGACCCAGTACTTC. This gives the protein CASSPASGRETQYF.

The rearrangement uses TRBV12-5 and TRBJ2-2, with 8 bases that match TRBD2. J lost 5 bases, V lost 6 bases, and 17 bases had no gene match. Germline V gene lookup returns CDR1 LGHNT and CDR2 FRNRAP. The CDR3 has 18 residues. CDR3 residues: CASGPPPQLAVKTGELFF. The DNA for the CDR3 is TGTGCTAGTGGCCCTCCACCCCAACTAGCGGTGAAAACCGGGGAGCTGTTTTTT.

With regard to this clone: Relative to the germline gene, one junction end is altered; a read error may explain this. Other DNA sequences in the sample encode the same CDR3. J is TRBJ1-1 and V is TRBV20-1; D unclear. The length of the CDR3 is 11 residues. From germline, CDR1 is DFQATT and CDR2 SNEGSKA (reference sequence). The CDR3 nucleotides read TGCAGTGCTAGAGATAGCACTGAAGCCTTCTTT. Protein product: CSARDSTEAFF.

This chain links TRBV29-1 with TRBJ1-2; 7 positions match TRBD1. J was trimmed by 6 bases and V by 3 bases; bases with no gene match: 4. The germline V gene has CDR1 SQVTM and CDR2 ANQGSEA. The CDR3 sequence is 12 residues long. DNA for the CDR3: TGCAGCGTTGATAGGGGACAGAATGGCTACACCTTC. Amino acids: CSVDRGQNGYTF.

The CDR3 spells CASSLRFRGAEAFF. The CDR3 DNA follows: TGCGCCAGCAGCTTGAGGTTCAGGGGGGCTGAAGCTTTCTTT. The V call is TRBV5-1, the J call TRBJ1-1; 7 bases map to TRBD1. The CDR3 runs to 14 residues. The germline gives CDR1 SGHRS, CDR2 YFSETQ. V lost 1 base, J lost 6 bases, and 6 bases stayed unmatched.

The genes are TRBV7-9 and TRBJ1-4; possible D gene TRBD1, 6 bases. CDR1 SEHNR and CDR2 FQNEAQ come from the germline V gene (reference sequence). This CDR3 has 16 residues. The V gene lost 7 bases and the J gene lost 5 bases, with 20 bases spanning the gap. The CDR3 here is CASTQQGTGTNEKLFF. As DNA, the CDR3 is TGTGCCAGCACCCAACAAGGCACAGGGACAAATGAAAAACTGTTTTTT.

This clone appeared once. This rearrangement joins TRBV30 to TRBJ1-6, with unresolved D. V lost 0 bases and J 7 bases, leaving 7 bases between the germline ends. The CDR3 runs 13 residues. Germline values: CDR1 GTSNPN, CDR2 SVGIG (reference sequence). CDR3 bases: TGTGCCTGGAGTGTATCACTCAATTCACCCCTCCACTTT. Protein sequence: CAWSVSLNSPLHF.

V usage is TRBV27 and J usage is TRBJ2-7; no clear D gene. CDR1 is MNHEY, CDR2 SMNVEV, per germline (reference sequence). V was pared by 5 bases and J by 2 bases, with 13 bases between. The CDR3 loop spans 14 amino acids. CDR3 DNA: TGTGCCAGCAGTCCCCCCAACAGACCCTACGAGCAGTACGTC. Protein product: CASSPPNRPYEQYV.

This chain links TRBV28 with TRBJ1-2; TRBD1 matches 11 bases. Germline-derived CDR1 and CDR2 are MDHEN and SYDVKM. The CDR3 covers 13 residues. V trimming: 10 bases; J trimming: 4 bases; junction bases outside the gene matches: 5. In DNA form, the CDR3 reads TGTGCCATTCGGGACAGGGGGGGCTATGGCTACACCTTC. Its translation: CAIRDRGGYGYTF.